These T cell receptor beta chains were read from a single sample in a study of cytomegalovirus exposure and HLA in healthy donors. Only in-frame clones appear in the TCRdb table, and some are missing; sequencing was by immunoSEQ multiplex PCR. The repertoire holds roughly 190,000 clones, with 86% as singletons. The sample comprised PBMCs. These receptors originate from a woman aged 18-35 years in good health and CMV-seronegative. Both conserved end residues are part of each CDR3. D genes are given only for firm matches.

TRBV7-2	TRBJ2-1	TRBD2	CASSLALGLAGGNEQFF
TRBV18	TRBJ2-2	NA	CASSPPGGRHTGELFF
TRBV19	TRBJ2-1	TRBD2	CASRPSGGLNEQFF
TRBV5-1	TRBJ2-1	TRBD1	CASSSGQGNGEQFF
TRBV10-3	TRBJ1-1	NA	CAAHTHSTEAFF
TRBV4-2	TRBJ2-5	NA	CASSQEYLRLAEETQYF
TRBV10-3	TRBJ2-4	TRBD1	CAIADRERAKNIQYF
TRBV29-1	TRBJ1-5	NA	CSVEGGINQPQHF
TRBV5-1	TRBJ2-2	NA	CASSFTGNTGELFF
TRBV7-8	TRBJ2-6	NA	CASSLNRGTGANVLTF